This is a list of T cell receptor beta chains from one sample in a study of cytomegalovirus exposure and HLA in healthy donors. The method was immunoSEQ multiplex PCR; TCRdb's version includes in-frame clones alone and lacks a portion of them. The sample lists around 170,000 clones; around 81% were seen once. Sequencing input: PBMCs. The receptors originated from a man in his forties in good health and CMV-seronegative. Both conserved end residues are part of each CDR3. A D gene is named only where the DNA matches it firmly.

TRBD2	TRBV7-9	12	TRBJ2-3	CSSSLVAGTGYF	TGTTCCAGCAGCTTAGTAGCGGGAACAGGGTATTTT
-	TRBV7-9	13	TRBJ2-7	CASSLGQIYEQYF	TGTGCCAGCAGCTTAGGACAGATCTACGAGCAGTACTTC
TRBD1	TRBV19	17	TRBJ1-2	CASSMVGMDRGNYGYTF	TGTGCCAGTAGTATGGTTGGGATGGACAGGGGGAACTATGGCTACACCTTC
-	TRBV30	16	TRBJ2-7	CAWSNTGDSISYEQYF	TGTGCCTGGAGTAACACAGGGGACTCTATATCCTACGAGCAGTACTTC
TRBD2	TRBV11-3	16	TRBJ2-1	CASSLDGLAGGNEQFF	TGTGCCAGCAGCTTAGACGGACTAGCGGGGGGCAATGAGCAGTTCTTC
-	TRBV6-1	17	TRBJ1-3	CASSETPGQTSGNTIYF	TGTGCCAGCAGTGAAACCCCCGGACAGACCTCTGGAAACACCATATATTTT
-	TRBV7-9	15	TRBJ2-6	CASSTTETGANVLTF	TGTGCCAGCAGCACGACAGAAACTGGGGCCAACGTCCTGACTTTC
-	TRBV5-4	15	TRBJ2-6	CASSLSGSGANVLTF	TGTGCCAGCAGCTTGTCAGGTTCTGGGGCCAACGTCCTGACTTTC
TRBD2	TRBV7-8	15	TRBJ2-3	CASSGWTSGTDTQYF	TGTGCCAGCAGCGGATGGACTAGCGGTACAGATACGCAGTATTTT
-	TRBV4-3	17	TRBJ1-6	CASSQDGRGVNNSPLHF	TGCGCCAGCAGCCAAGATGGCCGGGGAGTAAATAATTCACCCCTCCACTTT
TRBD2	TRBV7-9	15	TRBJ2-4	CASSLLAGGSNIQYF	TGTGCCAGCAGCCTTCTAGCGGGAGGTTCAAACATTCAGTACTTC
-	TRBV19	11	TRBJ1-4	CASSYNEKLFF	TGTGCCAGTTCCTACAATGAAAAACTGTTTTTT
TRBD2	TRBV5-5	13	TRBJ2-7	CASRGTSGSEQYF	TGTGCCAGCAGAGGGACCAGCGGGAGCGAGCAGTACTTC
TRBD2	TRBV7-2	17	TRBJ2-7	CASSLEGGTSGPYEQYF	TGTGCCAGCAGCTTAGAGGGAGGGACTAGCGGCCCCTACGAGCAGTACTTC
-	TRBV7-9	14	TRBJ1-2	CASSGEGGPYGYTF	TGTGCCAGCAGCGGGGAAGGGGGACCCTATGGCTACACCTTC
-	TRBV12-1	16	TRBJ2-5	CASSFCAGLARETQYF	TGTGCCAGCAGCTTTTGTGCGGGACTAGCGCGGGAGACCCAGTACTTC
TRBD1	TRBV5-1	16	TRBJ2-3	CASSLTGARNTDTQYF	TGCGCCAGCAGCTTAACAGGGGCCCGAAACACAGATACGCAGTATTTT